The TCR beta chain described here comes from a study of shared clonotypes between healthy human individuals. Terminally differentiated effector memory CD45RA+ cells were excluded from the naive CD8 cells, which were CD45RO-negative and positively selected for CCR7. Donation came from healthy HIV-negative adults that had no recent acute infections or vaccinations. The CDR3 is made up of 16 amino acids. Losses at the gene ends were 5 bases for V and 0 bases for J; bases not matched to a gene: 8. The germline V gene encodes CDR1 SEHNR and CDR2 FQNEAQ (reference sequence). Sequencing was performed with immunoSEQ multiplex PCR; in TCRdb, only in-frame clones are kept and a portion is missing. Here the sample spans about 2.1 million clones, around 93% being singletons.

The sample consisted of naive CD8+ T cells from PBMCs. This chain links TRBV7-9 with TRBJ2-3, with TRBD1 matching over 7 bases. The sequence was collected from a man aged 18 to 30 in good health. Some clones in this sample may be carry-over from other donors' samples. Here the CDR3 reads CASSPATGISTDTQYF. As DNA, the CDR3 is TGTGCCAGCAGCCCAGCGACAGGGATTAGCACAGATACGCAGTATTTT.